This T cell receptor beta chain originates from a study of siplizumab effects on memory and regulatory T cells. Study-wide points: A minor share of alloreactive clones matched unstimulated subsets.

In this sample, this clone turned up a few times. Its antigen is not identified. Profiled with immunoSEQ multiplex PCR; TCRdb holds only in-frame clones, not every one. The sample includes 90,000 to 95,000 clones, over 95% seen only once; the top ten take 0.025% to 0.035%. Sequencing was done on a sample of naive CD4+ T cells sorted from blood. This TCR derives from a human donor in good health.

CDR3 region: CASSGRMNTEAFF. In DNA form, the CDR3 reads TGTGCCAGCAGCGGACGTATGAACACTGAAGCTTTCTTT. The chain is built from TRBV9 and TRBJ1-1; D gene ambiguous. The germline V and J ends were trimmed by 3 bases and 0 bases, with 6 bases remaining between them. From germline, CDR1 is SGDLS and CDR2 YYNGEE. The CDR3 extends over 13 amino acids.